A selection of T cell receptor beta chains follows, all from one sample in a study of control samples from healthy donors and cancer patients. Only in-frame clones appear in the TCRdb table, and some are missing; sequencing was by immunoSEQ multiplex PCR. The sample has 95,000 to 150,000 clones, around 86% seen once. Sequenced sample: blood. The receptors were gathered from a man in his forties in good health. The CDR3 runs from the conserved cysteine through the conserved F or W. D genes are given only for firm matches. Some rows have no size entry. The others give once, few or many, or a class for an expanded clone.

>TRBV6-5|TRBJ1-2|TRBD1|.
CASSSGTGGYYGYTF
TGTGCCAGCAGTTCGGGGACAGGGGGCTACTATGGCTACACCTTC
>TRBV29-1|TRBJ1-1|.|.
CSVVTRDKLGFF
TGCAGCGTTGTTACCAGGGACAAGCTTGGTTTCTTT
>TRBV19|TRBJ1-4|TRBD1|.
CASSISQGREKLFF
TGTGCCAGTAGTATTTCACAGGGGCGAGAAAAACTGTTTTTT
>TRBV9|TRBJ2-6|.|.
CASSRDPASGANVLTF
TGTGCCAGCAGCCGCGACCCGGCCTCTGGGGCCAACGTCCTGACTTTC
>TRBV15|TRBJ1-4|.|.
CATSRDLGNEKLFF
TGTGCCACCAGCAGAGATCTGGGTAACGAAAAACTGTTTTTT
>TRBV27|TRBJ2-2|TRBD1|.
CASSLTGTANTGELFF
TGTGCCAGCAGTTTAACCGGGACAGCGAACACCGGGGAGCTGTTTTTT
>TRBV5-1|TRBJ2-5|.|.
CASSLDWNQETQYF
TGCGCCAGCAGCTTGGATTGGAACCAAGAGACCCAGTACTTC
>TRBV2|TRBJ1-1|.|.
CASSSHLGAYTEAFF
TGTGCCAGCAGTTCTCATCTTGGGGCCTACACTGAAGCTTTCTTT
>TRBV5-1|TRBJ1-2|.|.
CASSPGPRGYTF
TGCGCCAGCAGCCCGGGGCCGCGGGGCTACACCTTC
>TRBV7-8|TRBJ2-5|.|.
CASSQAALSETQYF
TGTGCCAGCAGCCAAGCCGCGTTATCAGAGACCCAGTACTTC
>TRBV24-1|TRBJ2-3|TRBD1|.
CATSDLRDRSTDTQYF
TGTGCCACCAGTGATTTGAGGGACAGAAGCACAGATACGCAGTATTTT
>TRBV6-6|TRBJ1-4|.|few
CASSLLAAEKLFF
TGTGCCAGCAGCCTACTGGCCGCCGAAAAACTGTTTTTT
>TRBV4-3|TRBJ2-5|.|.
CASSQEAWQAKDQETQYF
TGCGCCAGCAGCCAGGAGGCCTGGCAGGCAAAGGACCAAGAGACCCAGTACTTC
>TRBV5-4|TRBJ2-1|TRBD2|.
CASSTPQRGGSYNEQFF
TGTGCCAGCAGCACCCCGCAGCGGGGGGGATCCTACAATGAGCAGTTCTTC
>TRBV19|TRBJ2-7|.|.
CASSLGGYEQYF
TGTGCCAGTAGCCTAGGGGGGTACGAGCAGTACTTC
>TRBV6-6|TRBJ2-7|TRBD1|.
CASNQAGTVDHEQYF
TGTGCCAGCAACCAAGCTGGGACAGTAGATCACGAGCAGTACTTC
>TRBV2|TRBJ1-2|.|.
CASSEAEIRGYTF
TGTGCCAGCAGTGAAGCAGAGATCCGGGGCTACACCTTC
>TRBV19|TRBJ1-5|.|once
CASSPRDGLQPQHF
TGTGCCAGTAGTCCTCGAGATGGCTTACAGCCCCAGCATTTT
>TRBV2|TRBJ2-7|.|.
CASRQGGEQYF
TGTGCCAGCAGACAGGGCGGCGAGCAGTACTTC
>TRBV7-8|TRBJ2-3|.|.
CASSLEGSYNTDTQYF
TGTGCCAGCAGCTTAGAAGGGTCTTACAACACAGATACGCAGTATTTT
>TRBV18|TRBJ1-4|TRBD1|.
CASSFRGSTNEKLFF
TGTGCCAGCTCATTCAGGGGGTCAACTAATGAAAAACTGTTTTTT
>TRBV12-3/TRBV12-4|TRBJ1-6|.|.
CASSMHDDSPLHF
TGTGCCAGCAGTATGCACGATGATTCACCCCTCCACTTT
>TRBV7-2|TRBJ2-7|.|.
CASSFSSNYEQYF
TGTGCCAGCAGCTTTTCTTCCAACTACGAGCAGTACTTC
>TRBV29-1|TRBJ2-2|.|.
CSALPFGGGTGELFF
TGCAGCGCCCTACCTTTCGGGGGTGGAACCGGGGAGCTGTTTTTT
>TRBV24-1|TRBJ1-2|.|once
CATSDVWGYTF
TGTGCCACCAGTGATGTGTGGGGCTACACCTTC
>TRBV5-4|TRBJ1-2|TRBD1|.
CASSLAPGQNYGYTF
TGTGCCAGCAGCTTGGCCCCGGGACAGAACTATGGCTACACCTTC
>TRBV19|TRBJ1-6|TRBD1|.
CASSDRAYSPLHF
TGTGCCAGTTCAGACAGGGCCTATTCACCCCTCCACTTT
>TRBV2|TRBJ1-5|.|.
CASRNQNQPQHF
TGTGCCAGCAGGAACCAAAATCAGCCCCAGCATTTT
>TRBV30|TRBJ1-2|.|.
CAWSVGSGYTF
TGTGCCTGGAGTGTAGGGTCAGGATACACCTTC
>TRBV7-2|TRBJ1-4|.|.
CASSWRRSTNEKLFF
TGTGCCAGCAGCTGGCGACGGTCAACTAATGAAAAACTGTTTTTT
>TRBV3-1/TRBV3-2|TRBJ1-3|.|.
CASSHQGLGNTIYF
TGTGCCAGCAGCCACCAGGGCCTTGGAAACACCATATATTTT
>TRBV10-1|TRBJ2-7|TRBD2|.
CASSEPGLGTRQYF
TGCGCCAGCAGTGAGCCGGGACTAGGCACCCGGCAGTACTTC
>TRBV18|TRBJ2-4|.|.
CASSLGAGSLGNIQYF
TGTGCCAGCTCCCTCGGAGCAGGGAGCCTTGGAAACATTCAGTACTTC
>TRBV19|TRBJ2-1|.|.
CASSPTGSSYNEQFF
TGTGCCAGTAGTCCTACAGGGAGCTCCTACAATGAGCAGTTCTTC
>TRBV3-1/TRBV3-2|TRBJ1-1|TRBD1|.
CASSQEGQGFSTEAFF
TGTGCCAGCAGCCAAGAGGGACAGGGGTTCTCCACTGAAGCTTTCTTT
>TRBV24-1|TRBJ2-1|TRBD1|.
CATGGQFNEQFF
TGTGCCACCGGGGGACAGTTCAATGAGCAGTTCTTC
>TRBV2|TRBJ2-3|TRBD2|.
CASSPLSGGSTDTQYF
TGTGCCAGCAGTCCCCTCTCGGGGGGGAGCACAGATACGCAGTATTTT
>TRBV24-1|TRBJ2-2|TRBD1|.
CATSEGTAGELFF
TGTGCCACCAGTGAAGGGACAGCCGGGGAGCTGTTTTTT
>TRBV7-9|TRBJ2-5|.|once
CASSLASETQYF
TGTGCCAGCAGCTTAGCCTCAGAGACCCAGTACTTC
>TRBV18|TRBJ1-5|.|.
CASSDFRNSNQPQHF
TGTGCCAGCTCAGACTTCAGGAATAGCAATCAGCCCCAGCATTTT
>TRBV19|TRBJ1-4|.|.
CASSWQPSNEKLFF
TGTGCCAGTAGTTGGCAGCCGTCTAATGAAAAACTGTTTTTT
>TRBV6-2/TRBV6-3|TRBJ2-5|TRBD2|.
CASSSNRLAGGQAVETQYF
TGTGCCAGCAGTTCCAACCGACTAGCGGGGGGCCAAGCGGTGGAGACCCAGTACTTC
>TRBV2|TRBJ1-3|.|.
CASRLHDKDPHSGNTIYF
TGTGCTAGCAGGCTTCATGATAAGGACCCGCACTCTGGAAACACCATATATTTT
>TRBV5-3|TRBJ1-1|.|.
CARSFPPRGVGTEAFF
TGTGCCAGAAGCTTCCCCCCACGGGGAGTCGGCACTGAAGCTTTCTTT
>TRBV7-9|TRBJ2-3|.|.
CASSRGEGTKITDTQYF
TGTGCCAGCAGCCGGGGAGAAGGGACCAAGATCACAGATACGCAGTATTTT
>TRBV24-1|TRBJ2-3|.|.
CATSDSAARTDTQYF
TGTGCCACCAGTGATTCGGCGGCCCGCACAGATACGCAGTATTTT
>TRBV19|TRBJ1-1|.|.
CASSPDSLEAFF
TGTGCCAGTAGCCCAGACAGTCTTGAAGCTTTCTTT
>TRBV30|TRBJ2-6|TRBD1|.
CAWTDRGANVLTF
TGTGCCTGGACGGACAGGGGGGCCAACGTCCTGACTTTC
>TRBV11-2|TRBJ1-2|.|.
CASSLEAPYGYTF
TGTGCCAGCAGCTTAGAAGCCCCCTATGGCTACACCTTC
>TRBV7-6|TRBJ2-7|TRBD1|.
CASSLGGTGQGYEQYF
TGTGCCAGCAGCTTAGGGGGTACGGGACAGGGATACGAGCAGTACTTC
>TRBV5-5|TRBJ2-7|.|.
CASSSRGGVHYEQYF
TGTGCCAGCAGCTCAAGGGGGGGCGTCCACTACGAGCAGTACTTC
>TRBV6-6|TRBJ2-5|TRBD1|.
CASSLDRAQRETQYF
TGTGCCAGCAGCCTGGACAGGGCTCAGCGAGAGACCCAGTACTTC
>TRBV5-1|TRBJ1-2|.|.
CASSARGGNYGYTF
TGCGCCAGCAGCGCGCGCGGGGGTAACTATGGCTACACCTTC
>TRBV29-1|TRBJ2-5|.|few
CSVEVGAQETQYF
TGCAGCGTTGAGGTGGGGGCCCAAGAGACCCAGTACTTC
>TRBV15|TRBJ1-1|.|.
CATSRDLGGMNTEAFF
TGTGCCACCAGCAGAGATCTGGGGGGGATGAACACTGAAGCTTTCTTT
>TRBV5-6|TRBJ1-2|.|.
CASSLDHAQGGYTF
TGTGCCAGCAGCTTGGACCACGCGCAGGGTGGCTACACCTTC
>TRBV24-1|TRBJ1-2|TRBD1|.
CATSDPLGQGNGYTF
TGTGCCACCAGTGACCCTCTAGGACAGGGGAATGGCTACACCTTC
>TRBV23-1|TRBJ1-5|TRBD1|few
CASSRQGGQPQHF
TGCGCCAGCAGTAGACAGGGCGGGCAGCCCCAGCATTTT
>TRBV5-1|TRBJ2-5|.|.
CASRVGRAVQETQYF
TGCGCCAGCAGGGTTGGAAGGGCAGTCCAAGAGACCCAGTACTTC